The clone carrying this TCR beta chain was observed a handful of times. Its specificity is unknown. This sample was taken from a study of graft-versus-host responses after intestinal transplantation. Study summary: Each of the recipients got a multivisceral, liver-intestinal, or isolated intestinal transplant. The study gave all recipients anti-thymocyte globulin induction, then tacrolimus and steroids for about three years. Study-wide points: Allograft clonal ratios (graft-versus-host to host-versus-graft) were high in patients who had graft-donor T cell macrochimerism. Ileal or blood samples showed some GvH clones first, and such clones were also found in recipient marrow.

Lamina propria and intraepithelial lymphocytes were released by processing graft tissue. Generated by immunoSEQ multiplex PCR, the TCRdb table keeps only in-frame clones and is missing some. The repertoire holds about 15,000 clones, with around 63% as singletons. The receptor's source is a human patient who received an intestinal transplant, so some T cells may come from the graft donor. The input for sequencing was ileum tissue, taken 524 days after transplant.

The CDR3 sequence: CASSTRQGDTEAFF. CDR3 in DNA: TGTGCCAGCAGCACCCGACAGGGTGACACTGAAGCTTTCTTT. V and J are TRBV9 and TRBJ1-1; TRBD1 aligns across 7 bases. This CDR3 comprises 14 residues. V lost 4 bases to trimming and J lost 3 bases; unmatched junction nucleotides: 6. Per the germline V gene, CDR1 is SGDLS and CDR2 is YYNGEE.